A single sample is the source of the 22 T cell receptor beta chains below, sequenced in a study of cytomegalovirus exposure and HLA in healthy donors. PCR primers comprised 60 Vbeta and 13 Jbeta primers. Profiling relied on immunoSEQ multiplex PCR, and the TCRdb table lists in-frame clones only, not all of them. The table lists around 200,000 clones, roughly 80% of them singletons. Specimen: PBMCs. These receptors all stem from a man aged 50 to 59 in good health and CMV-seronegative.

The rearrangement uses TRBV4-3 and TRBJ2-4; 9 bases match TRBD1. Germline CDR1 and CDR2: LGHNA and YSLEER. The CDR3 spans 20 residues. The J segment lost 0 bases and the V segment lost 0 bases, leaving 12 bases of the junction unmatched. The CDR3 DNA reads TGCGCCAGCAGCCAAGAACCGGACAGGGGCCCTCAGTCAGCCAAAAACATTCAGTACTTC. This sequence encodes CASSQEPDRGPQSAKNIQYF.

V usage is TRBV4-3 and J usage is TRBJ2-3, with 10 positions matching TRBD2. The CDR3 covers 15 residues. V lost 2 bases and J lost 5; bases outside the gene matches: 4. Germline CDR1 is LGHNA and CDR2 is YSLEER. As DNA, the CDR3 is TGCGCCAGCAGCCAAACTAGCGGGGCGGGAGATACGCAGTATTTT. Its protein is CASSQTSGAGDTQYF.

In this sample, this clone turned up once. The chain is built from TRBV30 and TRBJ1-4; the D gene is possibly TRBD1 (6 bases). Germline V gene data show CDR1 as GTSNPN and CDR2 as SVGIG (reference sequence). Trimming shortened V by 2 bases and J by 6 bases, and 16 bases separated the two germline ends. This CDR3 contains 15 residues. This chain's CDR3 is CAWSPGHLTYEKLFF. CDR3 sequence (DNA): TGTGCCTGGAGTCCGGGACATTTGACGTATGAAAAACTGTTTTTT.

The CDR3 is CASHRGDRVVTEAFF. The CDR3, as DNA: TGTGCCAGTCACAGAGGGGACAGGGTAGTCACTGAAGCTTTCTTT. V usage is TRBV19 and J usage is TRBJ1-1; the match to TRBD1 covers 9 bases. From germline, CDR1 is LNHDA and CDR2 SQIVND (reference sequence). CDR3 length equals 15 residues. After removal of 8 bases from V and 4 bases from J, the junction contained 11 bases not matched to a gene.

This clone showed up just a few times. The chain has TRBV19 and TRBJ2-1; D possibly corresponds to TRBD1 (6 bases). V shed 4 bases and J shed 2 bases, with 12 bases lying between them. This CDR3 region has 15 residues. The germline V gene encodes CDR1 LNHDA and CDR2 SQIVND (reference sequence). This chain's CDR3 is CASSRGQGPYNEQFF. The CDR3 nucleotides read TGTGCCAGTAGTAGGGGGCAGGGTCCCTACAATGAGCAGTTCTTC. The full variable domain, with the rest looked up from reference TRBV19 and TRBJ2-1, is DGGITQSPKYLFRKEGQNVTLSCEQNLNHDAMYWYRQDPGQGLRLIYYSQIVNDFQKGDIAEGYSVSREKKESFPLTVTSAQKNPTAFYLCASSRGQGPYNEQFFGPGTRLTVL.

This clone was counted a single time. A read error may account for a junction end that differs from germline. The CDR3 bases are TGTGCTAGCAGCCTGTACATGGGGCGGACCGGGGAGCTGTTTTTT. It codes for CASSLYMGRTGELFF. V usage is TRBV7-7 and J usage is TRBJ2-2; perhaps TRBD1 as D (5 bases). The CDR3 spans 15 residues. Looked up from germline, CDR1 is SSHAT and CDR2 is FNYEAQ (reference sequence).

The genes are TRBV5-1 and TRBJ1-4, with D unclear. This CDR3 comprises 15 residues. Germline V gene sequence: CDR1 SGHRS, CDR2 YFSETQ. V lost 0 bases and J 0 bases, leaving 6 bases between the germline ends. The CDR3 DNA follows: TGCGCCAGCAGCTTGGTGGCGGCAACTAATGAAAAACTGTTTTTT. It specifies CASSLVAATNEKLFF.

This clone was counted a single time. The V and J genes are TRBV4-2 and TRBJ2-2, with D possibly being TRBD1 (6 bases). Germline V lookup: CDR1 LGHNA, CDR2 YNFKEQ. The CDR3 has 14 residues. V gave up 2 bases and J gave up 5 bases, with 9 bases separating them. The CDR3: CASSQNRVTGELFF. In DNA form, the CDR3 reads TGTGCCAGCAGCCAAAACAGGGTAACCGGGGAGCTGTTTTTT.

In DNA form, the CDR3 reads TGTGCCAGCACTCGAGGGCAATCGGGGGGCCGGGGAGAGACCCAGTACTTC. Amino acids: CASTRGQSGGRGETQYF. The chain employs TRBV2 and TRBJ2-5; possibly TRBD2 for D (7 bases). The length of the CDR3 is 17 residues. CDR1 is SNHLY and CDR2 is FYNNEI in the germline V gene. V gave up 7 bases and J gave up 4 bases, with 25 bases separating them.

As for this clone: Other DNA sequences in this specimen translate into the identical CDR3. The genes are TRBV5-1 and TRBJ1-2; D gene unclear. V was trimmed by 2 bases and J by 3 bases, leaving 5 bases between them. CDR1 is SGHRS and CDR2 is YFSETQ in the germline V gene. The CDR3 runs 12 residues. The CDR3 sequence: CASSLGDYGYTF. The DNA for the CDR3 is TGCGCCAGCAGCTTAGGAGACTATGGCTACACCTTC.

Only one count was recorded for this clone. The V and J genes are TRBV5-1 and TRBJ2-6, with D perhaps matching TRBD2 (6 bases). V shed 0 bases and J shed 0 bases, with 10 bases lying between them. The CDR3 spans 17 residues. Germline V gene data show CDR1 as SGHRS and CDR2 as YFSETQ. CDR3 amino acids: CASSLGIGSSGANVLTF. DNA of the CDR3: TGCGCCAGCAGCTTGGGGATCGGGAGCTCTGGGGCCAACGTCCTGACTTTC. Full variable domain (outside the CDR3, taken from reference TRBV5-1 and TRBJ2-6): KAGVTQTPRYLIKTRGQQVTLSCSPISGHRSVSWYQQTPGQGLQFLFEYFSETQRNKGNFPGRFSGRQFSNSRSEMNVSTLELGDSALYLCASSLGIGSSGANVLTFGAGSRLTVL.

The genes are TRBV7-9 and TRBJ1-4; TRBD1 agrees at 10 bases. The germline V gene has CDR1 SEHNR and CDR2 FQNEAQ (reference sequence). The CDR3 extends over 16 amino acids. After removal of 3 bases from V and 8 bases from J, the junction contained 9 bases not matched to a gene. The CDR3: CASSFMPGTGDEKLFF. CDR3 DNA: TGTGCCAGCAGCTTTATGCCCGGGACAGGGGACGAAAAACTGTTTTTT.

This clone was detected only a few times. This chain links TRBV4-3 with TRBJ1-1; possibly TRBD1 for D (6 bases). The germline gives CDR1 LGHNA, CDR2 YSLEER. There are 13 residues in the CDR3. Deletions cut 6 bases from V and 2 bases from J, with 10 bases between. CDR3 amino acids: CASRDSSNTEAFF. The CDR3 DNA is TGCGCCAGCAGGGACAGCAGTAACACTGAAGCTTTCTTT.

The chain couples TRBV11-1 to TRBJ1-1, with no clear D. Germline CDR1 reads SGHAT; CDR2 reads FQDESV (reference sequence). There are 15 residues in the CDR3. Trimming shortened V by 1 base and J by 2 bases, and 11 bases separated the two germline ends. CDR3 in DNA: TGTGCCAGCAGCTTAGATATTCCGGGTAACACTGAAGCTTTCTTT. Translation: CASSLDIPGNTEAFF.

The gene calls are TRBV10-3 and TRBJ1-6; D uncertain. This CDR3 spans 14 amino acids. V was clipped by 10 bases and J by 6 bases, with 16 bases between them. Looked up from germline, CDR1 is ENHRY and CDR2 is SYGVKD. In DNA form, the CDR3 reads TGTGCCAGCAGCCCTCCGCGGGGTAATTCACCCCTCCACTTT. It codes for CASSPPRGNSPLHF.

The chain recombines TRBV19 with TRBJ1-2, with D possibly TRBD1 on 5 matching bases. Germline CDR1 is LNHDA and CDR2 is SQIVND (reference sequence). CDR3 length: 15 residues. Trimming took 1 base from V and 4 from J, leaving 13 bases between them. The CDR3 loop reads CASSIGVGTVYGYTF. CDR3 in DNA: TGTGCCAGTAGTATAGGCGTCGGGACTGTCTATGGCTACACCTTC.

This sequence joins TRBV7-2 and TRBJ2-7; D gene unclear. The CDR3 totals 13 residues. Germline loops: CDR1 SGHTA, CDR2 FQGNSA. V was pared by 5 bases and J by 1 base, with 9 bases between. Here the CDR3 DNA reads TGTGCCAGCAGCAGAGCCGAATCCTACGAGCAGTACTTC. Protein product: CASSRAESYEQYF.

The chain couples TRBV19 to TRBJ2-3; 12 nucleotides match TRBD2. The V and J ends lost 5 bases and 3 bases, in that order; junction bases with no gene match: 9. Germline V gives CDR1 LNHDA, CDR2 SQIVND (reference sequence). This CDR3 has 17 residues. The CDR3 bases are TGTGCCAGTAGTTATCCGGGGCTAGCGGGGGGGACAGATACGCAGTATTTT. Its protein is CASSYPGLAGGTDTQYF.

CDR3 region: CASSAALTGAQGNTIYF. The CDR3 DNA reads as TGTGCCAGCAGCGCGGCCTTGACAGGGGCGCAGGGAAACACCATATATTTT. The genes are TRBV9 and TRBJ1-3, with TRBD1 matching 8 bases. V trimming: 3 bases; J trimming: 4 bases; junction bases outside the gene matches: 12. This CDR3 is built from 17 residues. CDR1 is SGDLS and CDR2 is YYNGEE in the germline V gene. Full variable domain (outside the CDR3, taken from reference TRBV9 and TRBJ1-3): DSGVTQTPKHLITATGQRVTLRCSPRSGDLSVYWYQQSLDQGLQFLIQYYNGEERAKGNILERFSAQQFPDLHSELNLSSLELGDSALYFCASSAALTGAQGNTIYFGEGSWLTVV.

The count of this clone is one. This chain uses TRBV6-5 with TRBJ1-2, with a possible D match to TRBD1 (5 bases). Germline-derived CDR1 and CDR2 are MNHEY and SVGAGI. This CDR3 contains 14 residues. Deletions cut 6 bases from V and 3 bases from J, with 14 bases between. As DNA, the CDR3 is TGTGCCAGCAGGAAGGCAGGGCCCTACTATGGCTACACCTTC. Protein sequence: CASRKAGPYYGYTF.

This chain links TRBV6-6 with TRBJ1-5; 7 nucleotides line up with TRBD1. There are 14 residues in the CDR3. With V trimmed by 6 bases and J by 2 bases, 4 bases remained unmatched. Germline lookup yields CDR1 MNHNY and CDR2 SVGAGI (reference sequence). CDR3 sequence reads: CASSRDRGNQPQHF. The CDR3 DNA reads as TGTGCCAGCAGCCGAGACAGGGGCAATCAGCCCCAGCATTTT.

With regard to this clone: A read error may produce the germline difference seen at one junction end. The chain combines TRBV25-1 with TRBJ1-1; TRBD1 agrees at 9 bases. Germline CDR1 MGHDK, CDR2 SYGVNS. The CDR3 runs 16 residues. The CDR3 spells CATLPPGQGRGTGAFF. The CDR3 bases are TGTGCCACCCTACCCCCGGGACAGGGAAGAGGCACTGGAGCTTTCTTT.